Below are 11 T cell receptor beta chains sequenced from a single sample in a study of siplizumab effects on memory and regulatory T cells. Only in-frame clones appear in the TCRdb table, and some are missing; sequencing was by immunoSEQ multiplex PCR. Of thousands of clones in the sample, roughly 70% are singletons; the top ten hold around 46%. The sample consisted of effector memory CD8+ T cells sorted from blood. The subset: unstimulated CD8+ effector memory T cells. These receptor sequences come from a human donor in good health.

The rearrangement joins TRBV7-6 to TRBJ1-4; 8 bases match TRBD1. The CDR3 loop spans 16 amino acids. Germline V CDR1 and CDR2: SGHVS, FNYEAQ. Trimming took 0 bases from V and 8 from J; bases not matched to a gene: 8. The CDR3 reads CASSLAVAGGNEKLFF. As DNA, the CDR3 is TGTGCCAGCAGCTTAGCGGTGGCAGGGGGCAACGAAAAACTGTTTTTT.

V and J are TRBV27 and TRBJ2-7; 8 nucleotides line up with TRBD2. The V and J ends lost 8 bases and 9 bases, in that order; junction bases with no gene match: 0. The CDR3 has 9 amino acids. The germline V gene has CDR1 MNHEY and CDR2 SMNVEV (reference sequence). CDR3 loop: CASRGGQYF. The DNA of the CDR3 is TGTGCCAGCCGGGGGGGGCAGTACTTC.

This clone was observed a single time. The chain links TRBV7-2 to TRBJ1-2; 7 bases are shared with TRBD1. J was trimmed by 8 bases and V by 1 base; bases with no gene match: 16. CDR3 length equals 17 residues. Per the germline V gene, CDR1 is SGHTA and CDR2 is FQGNSA. The CDR3 DNA follows: TGTGCCAGCAGCTTAGAGGTGTTAGTTCGGGACAGCGGAGGCTACACCTTC. Residues: CASSLEVLVRDSGGYTF.

The CDR3 sequence: CASGLVGDSYEQYF. The CDR3 DNA reads as TGTGCTAGTGGTTTGGTGGGTGACTCCTACGAGCAGTACTTC. This chain uses TRBV12-5 with TRBJ2-7; D is ambiguous. The germline gives CDR1 LGHNT, CDR2 FRNRAP. CDR3 length equals 14 residues. V was shortened by 0 bases and J by 0 bases, with 6 bases between the two germline ends.

CDR3 residues: CSDTGADGYGYTF. CDR3 nucleotide sequence: TGCAGCGACACAGGGGCGGACGGCTATGGCTACACCTTC. The chain couples TRBV29-1 to TRBJ1-2, with 7 bases that match TRBD1. Germline CDR1 and CDR2: SQVTM and ANQGSEA. V dropped 7 bases and J dropped 4; count of bases not matched to a gene: 9. The CDR3 extends over 13 amino acids.

This sequence joins TRBV15 and TRBJ2-6; 7 positions agree with TRBD1. Per germline, CDR1 LNHNV and CDR2 YYDKDF (reference sequence). V shed 1 base, J shed 3 bases, and the junction held 3 bases outside the gene matches. The CDR3 has 16 amino acids. CDR3 sequence: CATSRAGQDGANVLTF. The CDR3 nucleotides read TGTGCCACCAGCAGAGCTGGACAGGATGGGGCCAACGTCCTGACTTTC.

A note on this clone: The same CDR3 can be traced to other DNA sequences in this sample. The gene calls are TRBV15 and TRBJ1-5, with D possibly matching TRBD1 (6 bases). Germline V gene lookup returns CDR1 LNHNV and CDR2 YYDKDF (reference sequence). This CDR3 has 13 amino acids. V lost 6 bases, J lost 6 bases, and 12 bases lay in between. The CDR3 DNA follows: TGTGCCACCAGTCGGGGGCTCGGTCAGCCCCAGCATTTT. Translating gives CATSRGLGQPQHF.

The rearrangement uses TRBV4-3 and TRBJ2-7; TRBD2 is a possible D gene (6 bases). The V gene's germline CDR1 is LGHNA and CDR2 YSLEER. V was cut by 0 bases and J by 2 bases, with 20 bases left in between. The CDR3 loop spans 18 amino acids. In DNA, the CDR3 is TGCGCCAGCAGCCAAGAACTCCGCCTGGGACTGAGTACCTACGAGCAGTACTTC. It translates to CASSQELRLGLSTYEQYF.

This clone is large by share. The rearrangement uses TRBV7-9 and TRBJ2-1; maybe TRBD1 (5 bases). Germline values: CDR1 SEHNR, CDR2 FQNEAQ (reference sequence). Trimming cost V 5 bases and J 6 bases, with 14 bases left between them. This CDR3 comprises 14 residues. The CDR3 protein is CASSPQRGPNEQFF. CDR3 sequence (DNA): TGTGCCAGCAGCCCACAAAGGGGCCCCAATGAGCAGTTCTTC.

The chain combines TRBV4-1 with TRBJ2-1, with TRBD2 identical over 8 bases. The length of the CDR3 is 16 residues. Germline V CDR1 and CDR2: MGHRA, YSYEKL. J was trimmed by 7 bases and V by 1 base; bases with no gene match: 9. The CDR3, as DNA: TGCGCCAGCAGCCAAGTGGGGGTAGCGGGAACAAATGAGCAGTTCTTC. Translating gives CASSQVGVAGTNEQFF.

J is TRBJ2-1 and V is TRBV7-2, with unresolved D. The V gene's germline CDR1 is SGHTA and CDR2 FQGNSA. The CDR3 has 15 amino acids. The ends were cut back, 4 bases at V and 0 bases at J, with 10 bases in the middle. The CDR3 is CASSSSQSSYNEQFF. In nucleotides, the CDR3 is TGTGCCAGCAGCTCTTCACAGAGCTCCTACAATGAGCAGTTCTTC.